The clone carrying this TCR beta chain was counted only a few times. Its antigen is undetermined. This entry belongs to a study of T cell responses to AZD1222 COVID-19 vaccine. Whole-study context: Recipients boosted at about 4 weeks or about 12 weeks are pooled. Study-level points and caveats: Clonal diversity may have been underestimated in mostly white British donors. Among those given AZD1222, only six were seropositive at baseline. The CD4 TCRs associated with vaccination extended across spike and predominated at 160-218 and 743-854.

Libraries were prepared by immunoSEQ multiplex PCR; TCRdb keeps only in-frame clonotypes and omits some of them. The data contain some 130,000 clones, roughly 90% of them singletons. The CDR3 runs to 18 residues. CDR1 is GTSNPN, CDR2 SVGIG, per germline (reference sequence). Trimming pared 0 bases from V and 8 bases from J, leaving 25 bases between. Sequences were derived from peripheral blood, sampled on day 0 of AZD1222 vaccination. This sequence joins TRBV30 and TRBJ1-4; possible D gene TRBD1, 6 bases. This receptor was identified in an adult in good health. The chain's CDR3 is CAWSVLLGGGQGSEKLFF. As DNA, the CDR3 is TGTGCCTGGAGTGTACTTCTAGGGGGAGGGCAGGGGAGCGAAAAACTGTTTTTT.